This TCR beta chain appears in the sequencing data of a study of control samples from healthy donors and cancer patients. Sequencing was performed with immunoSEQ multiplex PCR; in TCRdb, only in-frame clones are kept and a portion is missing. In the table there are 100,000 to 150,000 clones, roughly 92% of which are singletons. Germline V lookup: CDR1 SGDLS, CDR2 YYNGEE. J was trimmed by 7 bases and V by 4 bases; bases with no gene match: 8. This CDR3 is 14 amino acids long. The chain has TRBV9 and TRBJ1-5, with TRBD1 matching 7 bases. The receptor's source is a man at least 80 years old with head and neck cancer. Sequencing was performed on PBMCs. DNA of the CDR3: TGTGCCAGCAGCTTCGGACAGGAGGCGCAGCCCCAGCATTTT. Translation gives CASSFGQEAQPQHF.